The clone carrying this T cell receptor beta chain was detected only a few times. This specimen comes from a study of regulatory T cells in long-lasting Graves disease. The TCR beta library used iRepertoire HTBI primers with Arm-PCR amplification of CDR3. TCRdb re-analysed the multiplex PCR reads in MiXCR, keeping a single row per CDR3 protein. The table records about 520,000 distinct CDR3 sequences, around 12% of them present only once. Time point defined: newly diagnosed GD, antithyroid drugs for less than 3 months. Scientists built the TCR library using RNA that was extracted from PBMCs. These sequences were also reported in another study, on T cells in Graves' hyperthyroidism and ophthalmopathy.

Here the sequenced sample was peripheral blood mononuclear cells (PBMCs), taken at new diagnosis, from a patient treated with antithyroid drugs. This TCR was sampled from a woman in her thirties with Graves disease.

In nucleotides, the CDR3 is TGCGCCAGCAGTGCAAGACAGAACACTGAAGCTTTCTTT. Encoded protein: CASSARQNTEAFF. The chain recombines TRBV5-1 with TRBJ1-1; no clear D. The germline V gene encodes CDR1 SGHRS and CDR2 YFSETQ. This CDR3 has 13 amino acids. V lost 5 bases to trimming and J lost 1 base, with 9 bases between them.